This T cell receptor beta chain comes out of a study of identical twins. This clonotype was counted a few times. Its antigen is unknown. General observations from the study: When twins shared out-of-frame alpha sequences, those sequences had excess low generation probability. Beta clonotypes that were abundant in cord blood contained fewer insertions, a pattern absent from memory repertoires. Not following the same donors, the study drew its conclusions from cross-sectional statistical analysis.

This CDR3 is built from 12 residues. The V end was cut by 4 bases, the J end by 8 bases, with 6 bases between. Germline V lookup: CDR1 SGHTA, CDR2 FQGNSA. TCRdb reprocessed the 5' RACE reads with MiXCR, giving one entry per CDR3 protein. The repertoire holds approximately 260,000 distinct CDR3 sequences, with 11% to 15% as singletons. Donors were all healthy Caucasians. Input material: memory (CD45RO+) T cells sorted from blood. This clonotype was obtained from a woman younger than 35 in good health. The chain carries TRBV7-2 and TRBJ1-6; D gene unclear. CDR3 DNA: TGTGCCAGCAGCTACATTGATTCACCCCTCCACTTT. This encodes CASSYIDSPLHF.